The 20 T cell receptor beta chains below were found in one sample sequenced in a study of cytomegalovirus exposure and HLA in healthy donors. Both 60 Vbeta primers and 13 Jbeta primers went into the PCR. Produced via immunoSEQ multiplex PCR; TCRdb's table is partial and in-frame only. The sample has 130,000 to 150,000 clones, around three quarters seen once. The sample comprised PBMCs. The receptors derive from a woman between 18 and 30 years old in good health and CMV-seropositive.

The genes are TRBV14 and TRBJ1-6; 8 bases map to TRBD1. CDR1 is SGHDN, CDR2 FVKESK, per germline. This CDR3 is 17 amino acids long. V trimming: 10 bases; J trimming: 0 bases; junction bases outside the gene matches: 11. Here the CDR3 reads CAITADRESSYNSPLHF. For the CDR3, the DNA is TGTGCCATCACCGCGGACAGGGAGAGCTCCTATAATTCACCCCTCCACTTT.

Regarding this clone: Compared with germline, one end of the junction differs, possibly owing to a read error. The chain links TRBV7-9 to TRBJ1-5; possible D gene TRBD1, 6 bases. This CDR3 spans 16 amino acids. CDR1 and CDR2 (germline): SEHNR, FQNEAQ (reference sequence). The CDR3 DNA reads TGTTCCAGCAGCTTTTACCGGACAGTCACGGGTCAGCCCCAGCATTTT. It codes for CSSSFYRTVTGQPQHF.

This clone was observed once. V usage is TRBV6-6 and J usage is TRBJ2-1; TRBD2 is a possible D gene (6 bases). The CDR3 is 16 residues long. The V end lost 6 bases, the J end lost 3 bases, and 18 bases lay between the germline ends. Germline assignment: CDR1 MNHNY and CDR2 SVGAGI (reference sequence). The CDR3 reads CASRGDWATFYNEQFF. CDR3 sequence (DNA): TGTGCCAGCAGAGGGGACTGGGCAACGTTCTACAATGAGCAGTTCTTC.

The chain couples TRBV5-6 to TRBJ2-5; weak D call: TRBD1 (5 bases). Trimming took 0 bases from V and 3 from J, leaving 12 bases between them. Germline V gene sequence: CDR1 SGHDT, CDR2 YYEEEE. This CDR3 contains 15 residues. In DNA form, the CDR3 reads TGTGCCAGCAGCTTGGTTTGGCAGACAGAAGAGACCCAGTACTTC. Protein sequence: CASSLVWQTEETQYF.

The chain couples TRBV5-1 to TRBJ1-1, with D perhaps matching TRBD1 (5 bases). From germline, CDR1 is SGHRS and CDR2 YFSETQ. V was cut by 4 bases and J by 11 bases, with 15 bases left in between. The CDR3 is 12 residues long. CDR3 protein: CASSAKGIEAFF. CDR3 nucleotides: TGCGCCAGCAGCGCTAAGGGGATTGAGGCTTTCTTT.

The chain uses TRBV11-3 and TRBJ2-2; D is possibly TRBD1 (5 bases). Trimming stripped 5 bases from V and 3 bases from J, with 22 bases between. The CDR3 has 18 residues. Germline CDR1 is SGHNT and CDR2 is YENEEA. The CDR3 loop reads CASSPGTFMGRDTGELFF. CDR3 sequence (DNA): TGTGCCAGCAGCCCCGGTACCTTCATGGGCAGGGACACCGGGGAGCTGTTTTTT.

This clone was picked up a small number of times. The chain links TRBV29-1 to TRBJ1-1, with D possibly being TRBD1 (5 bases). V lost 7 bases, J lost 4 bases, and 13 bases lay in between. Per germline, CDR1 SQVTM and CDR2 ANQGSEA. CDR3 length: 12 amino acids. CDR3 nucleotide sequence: TGCAGCGGAAGACAGACGGTCACTGAAGCTTTCTTT. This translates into CSGRQTVTEAFF.

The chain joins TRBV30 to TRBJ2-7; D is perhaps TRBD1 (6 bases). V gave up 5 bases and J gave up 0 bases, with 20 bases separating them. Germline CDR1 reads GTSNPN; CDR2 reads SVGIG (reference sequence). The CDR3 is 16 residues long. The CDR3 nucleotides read TGTGCCTGGGGACAGCCGGCCCCTTCAAGCTCCTACGAGCAGTACTTC. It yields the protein CAWGQPAPSSSYEQYF.

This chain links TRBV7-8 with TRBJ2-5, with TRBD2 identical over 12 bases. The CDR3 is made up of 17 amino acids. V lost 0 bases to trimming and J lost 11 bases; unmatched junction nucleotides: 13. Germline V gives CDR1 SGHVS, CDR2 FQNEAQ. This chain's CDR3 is CASSLARTSGASLEQYF. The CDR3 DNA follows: TGTGCCAGCAGCTTAGCGAGGACTAGCGGGGCGAGTTTGGAGCAGTACTTC.

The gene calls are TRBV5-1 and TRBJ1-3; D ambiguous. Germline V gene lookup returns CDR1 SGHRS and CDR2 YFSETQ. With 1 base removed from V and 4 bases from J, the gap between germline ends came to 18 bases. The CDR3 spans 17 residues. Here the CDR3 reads CASSLTIPGFGGNTIYF. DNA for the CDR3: TGCGCCAGCAGCTTGACTATACCGGGTTTCGGGGGAAACACCATATATTTT.

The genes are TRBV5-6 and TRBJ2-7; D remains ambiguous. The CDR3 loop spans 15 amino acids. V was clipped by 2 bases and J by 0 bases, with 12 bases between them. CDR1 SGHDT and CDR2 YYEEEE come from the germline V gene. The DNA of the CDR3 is TGTGCCAGCAGCTTCTCTATCGGTTACTCCTACGAGCAGTACTTC. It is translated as CASSFSIGYSYEQYF.

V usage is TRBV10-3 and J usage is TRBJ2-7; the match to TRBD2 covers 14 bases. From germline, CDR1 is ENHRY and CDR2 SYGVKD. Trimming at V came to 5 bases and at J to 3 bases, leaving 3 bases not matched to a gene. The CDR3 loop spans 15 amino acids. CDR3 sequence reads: CAISPGTSGGYEQYF. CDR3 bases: TGTGCCATCAGTCCCGGGACTAGCGGGGGCTACGAGCAGTACTTC.

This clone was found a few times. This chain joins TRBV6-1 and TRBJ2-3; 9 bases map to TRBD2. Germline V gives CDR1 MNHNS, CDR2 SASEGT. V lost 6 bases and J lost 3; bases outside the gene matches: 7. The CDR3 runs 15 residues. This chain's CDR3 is CASRRGGAETDTQYF. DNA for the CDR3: TGTGCCAGCAGACGCGGGGGGGCCGAGACAGATACGCAGTATTTT.

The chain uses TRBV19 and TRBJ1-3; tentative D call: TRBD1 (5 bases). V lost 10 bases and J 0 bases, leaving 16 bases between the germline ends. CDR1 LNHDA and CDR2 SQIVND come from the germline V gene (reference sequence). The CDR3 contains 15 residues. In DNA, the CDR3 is TGTGCCACGACCTCGTATAGGGGCTCTGGAAACACCATATATTTT. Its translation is CATTSYRGSGNTIYF.

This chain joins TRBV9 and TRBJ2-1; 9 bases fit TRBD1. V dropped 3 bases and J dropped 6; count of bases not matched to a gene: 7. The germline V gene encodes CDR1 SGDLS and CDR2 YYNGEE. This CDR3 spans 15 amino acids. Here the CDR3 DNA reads TGTGCCAGCAGCGCTGGACAGGGGAGGGTCAATGAGCAGTTCTTC. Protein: CASSAGQGRVNEQFF.

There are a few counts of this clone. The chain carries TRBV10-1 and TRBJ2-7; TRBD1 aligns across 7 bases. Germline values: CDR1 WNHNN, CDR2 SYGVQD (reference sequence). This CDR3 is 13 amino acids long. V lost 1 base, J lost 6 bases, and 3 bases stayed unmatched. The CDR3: CASSEYGTVEQYF. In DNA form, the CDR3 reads TGCGCCAGCAGTGAGTATGGGACAGTCGAGCAGTACTTC.

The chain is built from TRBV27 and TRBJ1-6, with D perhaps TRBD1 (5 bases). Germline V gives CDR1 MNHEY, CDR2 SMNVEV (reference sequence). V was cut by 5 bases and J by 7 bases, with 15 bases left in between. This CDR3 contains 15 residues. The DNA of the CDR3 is TGTGCCAGCAGTCCGGGACTCGTCCGAAATTCACCCCTCCACTTT. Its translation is CASSPGLVRNSPLHF.

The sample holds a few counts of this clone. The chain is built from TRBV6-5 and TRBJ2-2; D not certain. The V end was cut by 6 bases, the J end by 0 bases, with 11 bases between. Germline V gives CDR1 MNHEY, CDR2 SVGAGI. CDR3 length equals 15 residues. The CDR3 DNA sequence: TGTGCCAGCAGCCCTGCGGTTACGAACACCGGGGAGCTGTTTTTT. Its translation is CASSPAVTNTGELFF.

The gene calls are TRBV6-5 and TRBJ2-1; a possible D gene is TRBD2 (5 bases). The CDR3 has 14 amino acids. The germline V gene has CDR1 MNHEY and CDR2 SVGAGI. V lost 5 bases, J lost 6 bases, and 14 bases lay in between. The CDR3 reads CASSPESRGNEQFF. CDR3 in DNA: TGTGCCAGCAGTCCGGAAAGCCGGGGCAATGAGCAGTTCTTC.

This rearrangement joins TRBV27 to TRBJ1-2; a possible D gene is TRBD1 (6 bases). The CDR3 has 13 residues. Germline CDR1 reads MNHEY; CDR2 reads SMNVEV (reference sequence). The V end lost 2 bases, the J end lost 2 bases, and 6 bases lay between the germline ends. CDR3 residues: CASSLGQNYGYTF. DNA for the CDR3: TGTGCCAGCAGTTTAGGACAGAACTATGGCTACACCTTC.